This entry features one T cell receptor (beta chain) sequence. Its matching antigen is unknown. The data derive from a study of T cell responses to AZD1222 COVID-19 vaccine. This CDR3 is 14 amino acids long. Trimming removed 4 bases from V and 3 bases from J, with 12 bases in between. CDR1 and CDR2 from the germline V gene are MNHEY and SVGAGI. Repertoires were generated with immunoSEQ multiplex PCR, while TCRdb's copy carries only in-frame clones and drops some. The repertoire holds roughly 42,000 clones, with just over 85% as singletons. Whole-study findings and limits: Following two doses of AZD1222, Spike-specific TCR breadth and depth rose. Clonal diversity was possibly underestimated, and the donors were mostly white British, with more females. Regions left unmutated in variants are reportedly the target of nearly half of spike-specific TCRs.

The input for sequencing was peripheral blood, taken 28 days after the second dose of the MenACWY control vaccine. The rearrangement joins TRBV6-5 to TRBJ1-1, with D possibly TRBD1 on 6 matching bases. The receptor comes from an adult who received the MenACWY meningococcal vaccine as a control. The CDR3 region has the DNA TGTGCCAGCAGTTCGGGACACACCTACACTGAAGCTTTCTTT. Amino acids: CASSSGHTYTEAFF.